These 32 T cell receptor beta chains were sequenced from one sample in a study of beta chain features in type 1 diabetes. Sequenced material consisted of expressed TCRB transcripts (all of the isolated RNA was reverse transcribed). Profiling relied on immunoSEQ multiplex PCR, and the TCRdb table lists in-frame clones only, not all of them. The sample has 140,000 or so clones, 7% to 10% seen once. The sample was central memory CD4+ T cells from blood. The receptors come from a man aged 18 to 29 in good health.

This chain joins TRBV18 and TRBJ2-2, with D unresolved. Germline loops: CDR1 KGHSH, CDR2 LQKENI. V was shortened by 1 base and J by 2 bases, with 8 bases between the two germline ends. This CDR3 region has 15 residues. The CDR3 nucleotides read TGTGCCAGCTCACCACGGGCAGACAACACCGGGGAGCTGTTTTTT. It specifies CASSPRADNTGELFF.

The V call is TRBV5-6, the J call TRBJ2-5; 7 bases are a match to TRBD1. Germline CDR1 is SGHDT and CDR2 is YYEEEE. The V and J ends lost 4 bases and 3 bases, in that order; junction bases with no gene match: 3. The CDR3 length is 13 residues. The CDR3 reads CASSKGTEETQYF. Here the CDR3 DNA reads TGTGCCAGCAGCAAAGGGACAGAAGAGACCCAGTACTTC. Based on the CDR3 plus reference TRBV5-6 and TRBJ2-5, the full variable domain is DAGVTQSPTHLIKTRGQQVTLRCSPKSGHDTVSWYQQALGQGPQFIFQYYEEEERQRGNFPDRFSGHQFPNYSSELNVNALLLGDSALYLCASSKGTEETQYFGPGTRLLVL.

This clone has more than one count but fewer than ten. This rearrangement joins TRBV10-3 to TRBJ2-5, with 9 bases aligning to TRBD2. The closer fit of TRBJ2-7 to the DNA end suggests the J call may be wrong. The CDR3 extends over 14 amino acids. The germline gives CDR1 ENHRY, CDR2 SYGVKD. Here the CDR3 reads CAISESSGGYEQYF. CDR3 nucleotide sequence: TGTGCCATCAGTGAAAGTAGCGGGGGCTACGAGCAGTACTTC.

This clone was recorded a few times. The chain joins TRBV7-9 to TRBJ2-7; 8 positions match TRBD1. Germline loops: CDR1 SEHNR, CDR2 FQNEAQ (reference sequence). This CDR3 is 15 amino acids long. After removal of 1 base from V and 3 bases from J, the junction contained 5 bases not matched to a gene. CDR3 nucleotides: TGTGCCAGCAGCTTAGGGCAGGGGGCGCTCTACGAGCAGTACTTC. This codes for CASSLGQGALYEQYF.

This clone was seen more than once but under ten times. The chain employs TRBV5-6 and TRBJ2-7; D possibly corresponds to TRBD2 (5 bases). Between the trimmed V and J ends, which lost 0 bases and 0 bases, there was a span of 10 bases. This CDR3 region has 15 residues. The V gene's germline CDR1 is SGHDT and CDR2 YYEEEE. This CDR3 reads CASSLGRRSSYEQYF. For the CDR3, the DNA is TGTGCCAGCAGCTTGGGGCGGAGGAGCTCCTACGAGCAGTACTTC.

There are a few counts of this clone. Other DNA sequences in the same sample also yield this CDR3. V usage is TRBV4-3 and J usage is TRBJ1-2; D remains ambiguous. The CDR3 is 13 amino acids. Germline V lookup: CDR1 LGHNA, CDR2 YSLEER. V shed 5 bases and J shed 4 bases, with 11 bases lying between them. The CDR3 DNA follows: TGCGCCAGCAGCACCGGAGGAGGCTATGGCTACACCTTC. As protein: CASSTGGGYGYTF.

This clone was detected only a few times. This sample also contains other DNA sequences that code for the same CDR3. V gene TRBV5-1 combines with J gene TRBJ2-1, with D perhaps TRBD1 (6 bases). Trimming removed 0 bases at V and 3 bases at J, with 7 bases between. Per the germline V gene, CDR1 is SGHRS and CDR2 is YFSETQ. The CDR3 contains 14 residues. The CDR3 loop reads CASSLGRGYNEQFF. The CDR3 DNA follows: TGCGCCAGCAGCTTGGGCAGGGGCTACAATGAGCAGTTCTTC.

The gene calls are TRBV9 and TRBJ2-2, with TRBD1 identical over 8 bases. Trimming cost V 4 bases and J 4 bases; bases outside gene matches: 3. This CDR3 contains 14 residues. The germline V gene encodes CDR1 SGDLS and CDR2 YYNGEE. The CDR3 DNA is TGTGCCAGCAGCAAAACAGGGGGCACCGGGGAGCTGTTTTTT. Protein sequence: CASSKTGGTGELFF.

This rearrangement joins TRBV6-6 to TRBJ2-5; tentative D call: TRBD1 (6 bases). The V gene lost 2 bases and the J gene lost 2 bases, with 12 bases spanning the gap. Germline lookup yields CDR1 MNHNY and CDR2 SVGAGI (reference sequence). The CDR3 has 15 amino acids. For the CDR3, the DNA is TGTGCCAGCAGTTACGGGCAGGGGATTCAAGAGACCCAGTACTTC. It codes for CASSYGQGIQETQYF.

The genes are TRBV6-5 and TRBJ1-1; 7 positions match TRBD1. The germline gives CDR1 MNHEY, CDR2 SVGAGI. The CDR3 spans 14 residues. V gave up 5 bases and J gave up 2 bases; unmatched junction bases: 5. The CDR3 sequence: CASSLGTANTEAFF. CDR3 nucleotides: TGTGCCAGCAGTCTCGGGACAGCCAACACTGAAGCTTTCTTT.

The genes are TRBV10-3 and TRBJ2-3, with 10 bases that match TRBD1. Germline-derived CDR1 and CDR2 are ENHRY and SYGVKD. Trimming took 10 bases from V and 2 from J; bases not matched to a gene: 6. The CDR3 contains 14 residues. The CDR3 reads CASQTGGLTDTQYF. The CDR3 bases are TGTGCCAGCCAGACAGGGGGCCTCACAGATACGCAGTATTTT.

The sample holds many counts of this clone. Here the CDR3 reads CASSLGQGSEKLFF. In DNA, the CDR3 is TGTGCCAGCAGCTTAGGACAGGGGTCGGAAAAACTGTTTTTT. This chain joins TRBV7-9 and TRBJ1-4; 8 nucleotides line up with TRBD1. V was clipped by 1 base and J by 8 bases; unmatched bases: 3. The germline V gene has CDR1 SEHNR and CDR2 FQNEAQ (reference sequence). CDR3 length: 14 amino acids.

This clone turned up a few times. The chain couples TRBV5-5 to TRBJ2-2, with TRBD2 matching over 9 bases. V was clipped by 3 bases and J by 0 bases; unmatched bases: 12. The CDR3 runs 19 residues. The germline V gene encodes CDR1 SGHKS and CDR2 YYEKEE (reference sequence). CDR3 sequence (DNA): TGTGCCAGCAGCTACGGGGGGCTAGCGGGGCTTGCGAACACCGGGGAGCTGTTTTTT. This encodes CASSYGGLAGLANTGELFF.

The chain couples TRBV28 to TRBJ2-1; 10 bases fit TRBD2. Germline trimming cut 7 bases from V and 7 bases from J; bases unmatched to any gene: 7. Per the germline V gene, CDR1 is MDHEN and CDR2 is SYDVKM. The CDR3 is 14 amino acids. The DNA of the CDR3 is TGTGCCAGCACCCTAGCGGGGGCAAGAAATGAGCAGTTCTTC. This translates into CASTLAGARNEQFF.

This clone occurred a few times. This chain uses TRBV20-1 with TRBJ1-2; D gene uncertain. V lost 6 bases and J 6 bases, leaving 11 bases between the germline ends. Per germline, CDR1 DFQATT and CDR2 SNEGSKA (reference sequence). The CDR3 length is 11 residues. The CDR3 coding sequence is TGCAGTGCAACTAAGTCCCATGGCTACACCTTC. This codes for CSATKSHGYTF.

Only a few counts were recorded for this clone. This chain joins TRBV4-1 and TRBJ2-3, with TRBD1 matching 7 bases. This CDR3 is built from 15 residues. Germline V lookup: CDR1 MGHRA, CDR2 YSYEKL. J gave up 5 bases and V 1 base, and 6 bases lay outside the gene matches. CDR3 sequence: CASSQVRGQGDTQYF. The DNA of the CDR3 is TGCGCCAGCAGCCAAGTTAGGGGGCAGGGAGATACGCAGTATTTT.

The CDR3 reads CSATSGSYEQYF. CDR3 coding DNA: TGCAGCGCCACTAGCGGTTCCTACGAGCAGTACTTC. This sequence joins TRBV29-1 and TRBJ2-7; 8 bases fit TRBD2. The CDR3 extends over 12 amino acids. Germline CDR1 is SQVTM and CDR2 is ANQGSEA. V lost 7 bases, J lost 1 base, and 3 bases stayed unmatched.

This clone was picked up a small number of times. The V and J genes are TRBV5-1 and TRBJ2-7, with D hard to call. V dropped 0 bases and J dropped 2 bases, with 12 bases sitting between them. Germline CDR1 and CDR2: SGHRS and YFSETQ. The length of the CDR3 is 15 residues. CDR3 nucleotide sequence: TGCGCCAGCAGCTTGGCCCCGGTATCCACCTACGAGCAGTACTTC. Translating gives CASSLAPVSTYEQYF.

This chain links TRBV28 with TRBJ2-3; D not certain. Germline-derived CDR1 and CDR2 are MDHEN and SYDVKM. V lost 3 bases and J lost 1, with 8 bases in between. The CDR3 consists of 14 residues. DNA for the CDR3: TGTGCCAGCAGTTTCACAGTAGGCACAGATACGCAGTATTTT. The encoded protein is CASSFTVGTDTQYF.

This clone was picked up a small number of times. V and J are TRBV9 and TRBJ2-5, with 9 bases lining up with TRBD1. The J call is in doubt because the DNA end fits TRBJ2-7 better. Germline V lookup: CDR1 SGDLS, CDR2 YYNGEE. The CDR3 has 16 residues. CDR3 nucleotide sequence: TGTGCCAGCAGCGGGGATCGGACAGGGGTATCTCGCGAGCAGTACTTC. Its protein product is CASSGDRTGVSREQYF.

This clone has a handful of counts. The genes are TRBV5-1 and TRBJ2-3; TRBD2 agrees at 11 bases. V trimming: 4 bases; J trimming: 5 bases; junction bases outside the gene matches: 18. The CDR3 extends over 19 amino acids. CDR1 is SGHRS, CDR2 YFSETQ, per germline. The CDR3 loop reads CASSASLPRVLAGVDTQYF. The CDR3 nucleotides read TGCGCCAGCAGCGCCTCTCTCCCCCGGGTACTAGCGGGGGTAGATACGCAGTATTTT.

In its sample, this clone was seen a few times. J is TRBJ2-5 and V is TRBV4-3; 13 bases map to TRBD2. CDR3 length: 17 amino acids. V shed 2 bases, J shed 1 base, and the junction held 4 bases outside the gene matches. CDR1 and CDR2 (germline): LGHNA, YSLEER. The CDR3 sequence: CASSQSRLAGGQETQYF. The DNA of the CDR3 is TGCGCCAGCAGCCAATCTCGACTAGCGGGGGGCCAAGAGACCCAGTACTTC.

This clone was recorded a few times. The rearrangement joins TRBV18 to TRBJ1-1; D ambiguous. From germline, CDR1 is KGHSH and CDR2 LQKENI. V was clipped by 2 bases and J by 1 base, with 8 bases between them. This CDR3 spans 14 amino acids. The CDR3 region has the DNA TGTGCCAGCTCACCAGTAGACAAGAACACTGAAGCTTTCTTT. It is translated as CASSPVDKNTEAFF.

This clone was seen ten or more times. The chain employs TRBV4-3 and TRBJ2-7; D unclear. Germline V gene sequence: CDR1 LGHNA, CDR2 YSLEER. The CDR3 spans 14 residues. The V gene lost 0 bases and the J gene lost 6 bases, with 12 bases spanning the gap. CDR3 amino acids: CASSQEPWLGEQYF. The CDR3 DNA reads TGCGCCAGCAGCCAAGAACCCTGGCTAGGCGAGCAGTACTTC.

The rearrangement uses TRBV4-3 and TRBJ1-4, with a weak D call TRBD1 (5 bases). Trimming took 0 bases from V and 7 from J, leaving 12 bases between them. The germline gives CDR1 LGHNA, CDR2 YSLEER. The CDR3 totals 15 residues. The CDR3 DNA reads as TGCGCCAGCAGCCAAGATTGGCTGGGGGGTGAAAAACTGTTTTTT. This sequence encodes CASSQDWLGGEKLFF.

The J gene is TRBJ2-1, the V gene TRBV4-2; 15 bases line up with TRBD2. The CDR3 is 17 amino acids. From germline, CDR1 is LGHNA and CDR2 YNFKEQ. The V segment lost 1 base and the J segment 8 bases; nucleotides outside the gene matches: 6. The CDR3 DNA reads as TGTGCCAGCAGCCAAGCCGGACTAGCGGGGGGGTACGATGAGCAGTTCTTC. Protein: CASSQAGLAGGYDEQFF.

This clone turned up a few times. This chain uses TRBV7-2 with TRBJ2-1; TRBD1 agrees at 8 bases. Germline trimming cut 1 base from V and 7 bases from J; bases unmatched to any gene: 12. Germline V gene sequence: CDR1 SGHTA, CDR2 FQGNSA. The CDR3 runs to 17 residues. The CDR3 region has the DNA TGTGCCAGCAGCTTAGTGGGGGCGAGGCAGGGGGCGAATGAGCAGTTCTTC. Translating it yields CASSLVGARQGANEQFF.

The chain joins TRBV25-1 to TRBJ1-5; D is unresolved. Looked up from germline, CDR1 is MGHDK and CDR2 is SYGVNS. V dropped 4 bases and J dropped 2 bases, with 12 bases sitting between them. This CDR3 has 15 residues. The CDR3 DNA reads TGTGCCAGCAGTGGGAGTTTGGGAGGCAATCAGCCCCAGCATTTT. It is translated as CASSGSLGGNQPQHF. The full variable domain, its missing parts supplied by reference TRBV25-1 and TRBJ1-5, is EADIYQTPRYLVIGTGKKITLECSQTMGHDKMYWYQQDPGMELHLIHYSYGVNSTEKGDLSSESTVSRIRTEHFPLTLESARPSHTSQYLCASSGSLGGNQPQHFGDGTRLSIL.

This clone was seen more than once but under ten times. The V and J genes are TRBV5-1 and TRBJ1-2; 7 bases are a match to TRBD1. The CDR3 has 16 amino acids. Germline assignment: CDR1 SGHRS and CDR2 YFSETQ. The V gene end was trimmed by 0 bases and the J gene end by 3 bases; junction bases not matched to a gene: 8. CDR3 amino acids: CASSLVPGTEDYGYTF. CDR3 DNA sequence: TGCGCCAGCAGCTTGGTCCCGGGGACAGAAGACTATGGCTACACCTTC.

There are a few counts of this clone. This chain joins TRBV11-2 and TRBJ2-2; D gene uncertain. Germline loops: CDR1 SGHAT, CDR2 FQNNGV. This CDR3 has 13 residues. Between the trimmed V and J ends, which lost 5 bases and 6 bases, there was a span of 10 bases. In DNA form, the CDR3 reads TGTGCCAGCAGCGCCAATGGGCCCGGGGAGCTGTTTTTT. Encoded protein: CASSANGPGELFF.

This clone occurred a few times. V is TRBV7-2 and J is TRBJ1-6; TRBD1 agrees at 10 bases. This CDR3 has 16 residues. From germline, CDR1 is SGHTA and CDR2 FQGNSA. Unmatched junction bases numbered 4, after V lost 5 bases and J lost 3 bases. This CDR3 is CASSQDRGIYNSPLHF. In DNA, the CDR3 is TGTGCCAGCAGCCAGGACAGGGGGATCTATAATTCACCCCTCCACTTT.

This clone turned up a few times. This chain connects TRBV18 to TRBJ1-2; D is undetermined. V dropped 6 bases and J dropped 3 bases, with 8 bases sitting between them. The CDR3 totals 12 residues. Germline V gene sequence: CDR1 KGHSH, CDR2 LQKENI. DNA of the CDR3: TGTGCCAGCTCTCTGGACTACTATGGCTACACCTTC. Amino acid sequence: CASSLDYYGYTF. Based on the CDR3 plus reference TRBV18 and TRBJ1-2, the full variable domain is NAGVMQNPRHLVRRRGQEARLRCSPMKGHSHVYWYRQLPEEGLKFMVYLQKENIIDESGMPKERFSAEFPKEGPSILRIQQVVRGDSAAYFCASSLDYYGYTFGSGTRLTVV.